This T cell receptor (beta chain) is from a study of vaccination and CD4 T cells after COVID-19 (dated by TCRdb to between 2020 and 2023). Looking at the study overall: SARS-CoV-2 positivity had been established in the convalescent patients by nasal swab PCR, and mild disease was recorded in several of these patients and severe disease in one. Six males and four females were included in the convalescent cohort, with two Hispanic individuals, seven Caucasians, two Asians and one multiracial person represented. Participants received two doses of either the Pfizer-BioNTech BNT162b2 vaccine (n=8) or the Moderna mRNA-1273 vaccine (n=2). Post-COVID blood samples were collected from convalescent patients a median of roughly 100 days after diagnosis, with a range of about 35 to 170 days. The time from the second vaccine dose to post-vaccine blood sampling had a median of around 72 days and ranged from roughly 12 to 241 days. Culture stimuli were overlapping spike peptide pools from SARS-CoV-2 and from the common cold coronaviruses HCoV-NL63, HCoV-OC43 and HCoV-229E. Control cultures used a CEFX viral epitope pool as positive control, an HIV-1 Nef peptide pool as negative control, or no peptide. In around 9 COVID-19 convalescent patients and a handful of infection-naive healthy vaccine recipients, researchers compared the spike-specific CD4+ TCR repertoire from before mRNA vaccination with the repertoire from after. Study-wide conclusions, independent of this receptor: The study included relatively few convalescent patients and did not analyze early timepoints after natural infection. Nearly all vaccine-specific clones in convalescent patients (304 of 307) were mono-reactive for SARS-CoV-2 spike rather than cross-reactive with common cold coronaviruses. An increase in the median number of SARS-CoV-2-reactive clonotypes from roughly 20 after infection to some 38 after vaccination was observed, but the change was not found to be significant. In convalescent patients, a median about 90% of post-vaccine SARS-CoV-2-reactive clones were detected only after vaccination, and vaccine-specific priming was suggested by this finding.

This sample's treatment or condition label indicates: approximately 9-day PBMC culture with coronavirus spike peptide pools or control peptides (ViraFEST assay). To expand antigen-specific T cells with peptide pools and then pick out the expanded clonotypes through TCR sequencing, the study relied on the ViraFEST assay. The positive SARS-CoV-2 PCR tests of the convalescent patients were dated from March to December 2020, before the Alpha, Beta and Delta variants emerged in the United States. Each well held millions of PBMCs cultured in IMDM containing roughly 5% human AB serum and approximately 10 IU/ml IL-2, with approximately 9.2 ug/ml peptide pools added. On days 3 and 7, half of the culture medium was replaced with fresh IL-2-containing medium. Once the cells had been in culture for about 10 days, the EasySep CD4+ T cell isolation kit was used to isolate CD4+ T cells by negative selection. Ficoll-Paque Plus gradient centrifugation was used to isolate PBMCs from whole blood, and the isolated PBMCs were then either used fresh or cryopreserved at -140C. In general, triplicate wells were set up for every culture condition.

Libraries were constructed by PCR. DNA from cultured CD4+ T cells underwent TCR sequencing with the Oncomine TCR Beta short-read assay at the Johns Hopkins FTIC core. The QIAamp micro DNA kit was used to extract genomic DNA from the cultured CD4+ T cells. Oncomine TCR Beta libraries from cultured CD4+ T cells were pooled with unique dual indexes and sequenced on an Illumina iSeq 100. The authors processed their data as follows. Non-productive sequences were removed, and CDR3s not starting with C, not ending with F or W, or shorter than 7 amino acids were discarded. Antigen-specific clonotypes were identified using the MANAFEST web application through comparison of peptide-stimulated wells with reference and other culture wells. Positive clones required FDR below 0.05, an odds ratio above 5, and productive frequency above 0.1% in at least two of three replicate wells. A clonotype was classed as cross-reactive if the clonotype showed significant expansion both in SARS-CoV-2 spike wells and in at least one common cold coronavirus spike condition. Using R version 3.6.1, CDR3 homology was evaluated through Levenshtein distances (stringdist) along with unrooted phylogenetic trees (ape). The raw public data were reprocessed by TCRdb itself: fastp quality trimming at Q25, MiXCR clonotype calling, in-frame beta chains only. Rows with one shared CDR3 protein collapse into an entry with the most common genes and DNA. The V and J calls and clone size come from TCRdb's table, not from the authors' own analysis. The sample records about 21,000 distinct CDR3 sequences, around a quarter of which are singletons. The top ten hold about a tenth of the sample.

This clonotype has only a few counts. No cognate antigen has been identified for it. No clone much larger than this one lies a single base away; base qualities are absent. Reading the germline V gene (reference sequence) gives CDR1 SEHNR and CDR2 FQNEAQ. V and J are truncated by 1 base and 8 bases respectively, leaving an intervening sequence of 9 bases. Taken from cysteine to phenylalanine, the CDR3 has 14 residues. Only the CDR3 region is kept as DNA, spanning 42 bases read in frame from base 1. The sequence derives from a human donor with COVID-19. In this chain, TRBV7-9 is recombined with TRBJ1-6; the D gene lacks a confident call. Sequenced: cultured CD4+ T cells from blood. This receptor has the CDR3 CASSLGEGYSPLHF. DNA sequence: TGTGCCAGCAGCTTAGGAGAGGGATATTCACCCCTCCACTTT.